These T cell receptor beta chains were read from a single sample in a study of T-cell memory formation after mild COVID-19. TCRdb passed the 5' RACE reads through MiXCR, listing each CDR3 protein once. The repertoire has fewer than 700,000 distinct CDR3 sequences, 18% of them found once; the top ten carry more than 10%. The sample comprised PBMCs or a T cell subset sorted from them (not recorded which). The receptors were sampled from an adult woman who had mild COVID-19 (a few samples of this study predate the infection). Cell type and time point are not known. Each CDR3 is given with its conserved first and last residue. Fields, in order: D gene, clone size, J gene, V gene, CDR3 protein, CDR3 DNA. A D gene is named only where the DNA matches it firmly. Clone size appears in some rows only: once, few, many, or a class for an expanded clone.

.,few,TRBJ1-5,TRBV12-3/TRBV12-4,CASSEHPYQPQHF,TGTGCCAGCAGCGAGCATCCGTACCAGCCCCAGCATTTT
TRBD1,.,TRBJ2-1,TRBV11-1,CASSFQGVSYNEQFF,TGTGCCAGCAGCTTCCAGGGGGTCTCCTACAATGAGCAGTTCTTC
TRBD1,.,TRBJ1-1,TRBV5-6,CASHSLRTGLTEAFF,TGTGCCAGCCACAGCTTAAGGACAGGGTTAACTGAAGCTTTCTTT
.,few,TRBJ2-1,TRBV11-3,CASSRPPTYPGDNEQFF,TGTGCCAGCAGCCGACCTCCGACCTACCCGGGGGACAATGAGCAGTTCTTC
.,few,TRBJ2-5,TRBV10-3,CAISEPGGETQYF,TGTGCCATCAGTGAGCCAGGGGGGGAGACCCAGTACTTC
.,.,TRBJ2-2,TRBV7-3,CASSKDILGELFF,TGTGCCAGCAGCAAGGACATATTGGGGGAGCTGTTTTTT
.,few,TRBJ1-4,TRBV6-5,CASSYPPSGEKLFF,TGTGCCAGCAGCTATCCACCCTCAGGGGAAAAACTGTTTTTT
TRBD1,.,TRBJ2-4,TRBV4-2,CASSQDHRGTKNIQYF,TGTGCCAGCAGCCAAGATCACAGGGGAACCAAAAACATTCAGTACTTC
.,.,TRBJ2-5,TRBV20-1,CSATPGLHQETQYF,TGCAGTGCCACACCGGGCCTACATCAAGAGACCCAGTACTTC
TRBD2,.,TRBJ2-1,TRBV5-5,CASSTTSVPYNEQFF,TGTGCCAGCAGCACCACTAGCGTCCCCTACAATGAGCAGTTCTTC
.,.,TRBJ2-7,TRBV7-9,CASSLGARGLPYEQYF,TGTGCCAGCAGCTTAGGGGCGCGTGGCCTTCCCTACGAGCAGTACTTC
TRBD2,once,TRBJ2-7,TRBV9,CASSVDGRLSYEQYF,TGTGCCAGCAGCGTAGACGGGAGGTTATCCTACGAGCAGTACTTC
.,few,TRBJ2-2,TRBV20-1,CSAQKVDTGELFF,TGCAGTGCCCAGAAGGTTGACACCGGGGAGCTGTTTTTT
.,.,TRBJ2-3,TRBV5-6,CASSSLLFPGTDTQYF,TGTGCCAGCAGCTCCTTACTGTTTCCGGGAACAGATACGCAGTATTTT
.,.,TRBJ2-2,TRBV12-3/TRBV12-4,CASTSFGGPNTGELFF,TGTGCCAGCACCTCCTTCGGGGGGCCGAACACCGGGGAGCTGTTTTTT
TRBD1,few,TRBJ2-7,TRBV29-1,CSVQLLQGASYEQYF,TGCAGCGTCCAACTACTACAGGGGGCCTCATACGAGCAGTACTTC
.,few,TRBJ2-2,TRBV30,CAWSVGRTYTGELFF,TGTGCCTGGAGTGTTGGCAGGACCTACACCGGGGAGCTGTTTTTT
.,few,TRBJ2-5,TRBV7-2,CASSFLGAWTGQETQYF,TGTGCCAGCAGCTTTCTAGGGGCCTGGACGGGCCAAGAGACCCAGTACTTC
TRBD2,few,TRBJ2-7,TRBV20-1,CSARAPSGSDYEQYF,TGCAGTGCTAGAGCCCCTAGCGGGTCCGACTACGAGCAGTACTTC
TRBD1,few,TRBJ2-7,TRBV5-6,CASSRPGQDLLQYF,TGTGCCAGCAGCAGACCGGGACAGGATTTATTGCAGTACTTC
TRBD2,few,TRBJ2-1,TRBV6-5,CASSARDRLLAVMGNEQFF,TGTGCCAGCAGCGCTAGGGACCGATTACTAGCGGTCATGGGGAATGAGCAGTTCTTC
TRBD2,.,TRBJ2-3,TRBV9,CASSGDSGVLDTQYF,TGTGCCAGCAGCGGCGATAGCGGGGTGCTAGATACGCAGTATTTT
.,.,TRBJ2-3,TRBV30,CAWSGMGDTQYF,TGTGCCTGGAGTGGGATGGGGGATACGCAGTATTTT
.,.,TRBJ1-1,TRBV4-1,CASSHPVLGEAFF,TGCGCCAGCAGCCACCCGGTCCTGGGTGAAGCTTTCTTT
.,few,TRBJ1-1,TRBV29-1,CSSPSGNTEAFF,TGCAGCTCACCCTCTGGGAACACTGAAGCTTTCTTT
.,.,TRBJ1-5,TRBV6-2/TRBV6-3,CASSYSRLNNQPQHF,TGTGCCAGCAGTTACTCCCGACTAAACAATCAGCCCCAGCATTTT
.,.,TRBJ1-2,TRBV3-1,CASREGEGFGYTF,TGTGCCAGCAGGGAAGGGGAGGGATTTGGCTACACCTTC
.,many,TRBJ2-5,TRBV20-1,CSAPLSSILETQYF,TGCAGTGCTCCCCTTTCCTCTATCTTGGAGACCCAGTACTTC
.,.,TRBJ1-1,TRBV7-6,CASGDRLNTEAFF,TGTGCCAGCGGGGACCGCTTGAACACTGAAGCTTTCTTT
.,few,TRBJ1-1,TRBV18,CASSPQDLNTEAFF,TGTGCCAGCTCACCCCAAGACCTGAACACTGAAGCTTTCTTT
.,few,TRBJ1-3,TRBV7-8,CASSLVPERLSGNTIYF,TGTGCCAGCAGCTTAGTTCCAGAGAGACTCTCTGGAAACACCATATATTTT
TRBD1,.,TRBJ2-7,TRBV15,CATSRDWQGASYEQYF,TGTGCCACCAGCAGAGATTGGCAGGGGGCGTCGTACGAGCAGTACTTC
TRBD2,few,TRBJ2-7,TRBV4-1,CASSQDWGLAFSYEQYF,TGCGCCAGCAGCCAAGATTGGGGACTAGCGTTCTCCTACGAGCAGTACTTC
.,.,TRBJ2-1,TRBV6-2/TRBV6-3,CASSYGTNTRQFF,TGTGCCAGCAGTTACGGGACAAACACACGGCAGTTCTTC
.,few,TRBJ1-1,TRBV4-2,CASSQDPRELGTSEAFF,TGTGCCAGCAGCCAAGATCCTAGGGAATTGGGGACTTCTGAAGCTTTCTTT
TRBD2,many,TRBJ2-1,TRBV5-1,CASSFAGGPRNEQFF,TGCGCCAGCAGCTTCGCGGGGGGGCCGAGGAATGAGCAGTTCTTC
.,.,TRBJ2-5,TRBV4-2,CSSSYTQETQYF,TGTTCCAGCAGCTACACTCAAGAGACCCAGTACTTC
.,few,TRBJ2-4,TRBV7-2,CASSLSRGAKNIQYF,TGTGCCAGCAGTCTTTCCCGGGGGGCCAAAAACATTCAGTACTTC
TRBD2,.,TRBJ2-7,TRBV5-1,CASSSSWEGLIDEQYF,TGCGCCAGCAGCTCATCTTGGGAGGGTCTAATTGACGAGCAGTACTTC
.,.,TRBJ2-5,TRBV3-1,CASSQDRLGGPETQYF,TGTGCCAGCAGCCAAGATCGGCTGGGAGGTCCAGAGACCCAGTACTTC
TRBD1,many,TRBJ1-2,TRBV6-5,CASTHLDRGPTRGYGYTF,TGTGCCAGCACTCATCTGGACAGGGGGCCCACCAGGGGCTATGGCTACACCTTC
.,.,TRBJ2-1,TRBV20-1,CSARDFDASSYNEQFF,TGCAGTGCTAGAGATTTTGACGCGTCTAGCTACAATGAGCAGTTCTTC
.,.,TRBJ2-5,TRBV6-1,CASSASISQETQYF,TGTGCCAGCAGTGCCTCGATAAGTCAAGAGACCCAGTACTTC
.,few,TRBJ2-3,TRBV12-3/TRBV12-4,CASTPRGVSTDTQYF,TGTGCCAGCACCCCGCGCGGGGTTAGCACAGATACGCAGTATTTT
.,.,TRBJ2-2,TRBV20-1,CSALQPEGTGELFF,TGCAGTGCCCTTCAGCCCGAGGGCACCGGGGAGCTGTTTTTT
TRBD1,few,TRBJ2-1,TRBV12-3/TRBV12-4,CASSPRDRGMDEQFF,TGTGCCAGCAGTCCCCGGGACAGGGGCATGGATGAGCAGTTCTTC
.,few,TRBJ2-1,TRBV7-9,CASSLDGRAYNEQFF,TGTGCCAGCAGCTTAGACGGCAGGGCTTACAATGAGCAGTTCTTC
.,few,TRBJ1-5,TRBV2,CASSEESTQHF,TGTGCCAGCAGTGAAGAAAGCACCCAGCATTTT
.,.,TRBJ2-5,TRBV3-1,CASSRGLAQETQYF,TGTGCCAGCAGCCGGGGACTGGCCCAAGAGACCCAGTACTTC
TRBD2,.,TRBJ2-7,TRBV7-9,CASSPNLAGGPNEQYF,TGTGCCAGCAGCCCGAATTTAGCGGGAGGGCCCAACGAGCAGTACTTC
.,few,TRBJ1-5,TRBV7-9,CASSLGTREGQPQHF,TGTGCCAGCAGCTTAGGTACGAGGGAAGGTCAGCCCCAGCATTTT
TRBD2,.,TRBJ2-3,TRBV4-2,CASSLRTSGGLTDTQYF,TGTGCCAGCAGCCTAAGGACTAGCGGGGGTCTCACAGATACGCAGTATTTT
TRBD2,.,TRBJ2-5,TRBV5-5,CASSFTSGGETQYF,TGTGCCAGCAGCTTTACTAGCGGAGGAGAGACCCAGTACTTC
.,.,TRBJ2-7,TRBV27,CASSSIISGYEQYF,TGTGCCAGCAGTTCTATCATTAGCGGCTACGAGCAGTACTTC
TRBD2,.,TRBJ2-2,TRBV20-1,CSARDPTALAGGNTGELFF,TGCAGTGCTAGAGACCCCACGGCCCTAGCGGGGGGCAACACCGGGGAGCTGTTTTTT
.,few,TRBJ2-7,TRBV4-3,CASSQEINYEQYF,TGCGCCAGCAGCCAAGAAATTAACTACGAGCAGTACTTC
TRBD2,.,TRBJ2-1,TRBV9,CASSVAPSGSSEEQFF,TGTGCCAGCAGCGTAGCTCCCAGCGGGAGTTCAGAAGAGCAGTTCTTC
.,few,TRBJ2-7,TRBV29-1,CSVTPEDRGFYEQYF,TGCAGCGTTACCCCGGAGGACAGAGGGTTCTACGAGCAGTACTTC